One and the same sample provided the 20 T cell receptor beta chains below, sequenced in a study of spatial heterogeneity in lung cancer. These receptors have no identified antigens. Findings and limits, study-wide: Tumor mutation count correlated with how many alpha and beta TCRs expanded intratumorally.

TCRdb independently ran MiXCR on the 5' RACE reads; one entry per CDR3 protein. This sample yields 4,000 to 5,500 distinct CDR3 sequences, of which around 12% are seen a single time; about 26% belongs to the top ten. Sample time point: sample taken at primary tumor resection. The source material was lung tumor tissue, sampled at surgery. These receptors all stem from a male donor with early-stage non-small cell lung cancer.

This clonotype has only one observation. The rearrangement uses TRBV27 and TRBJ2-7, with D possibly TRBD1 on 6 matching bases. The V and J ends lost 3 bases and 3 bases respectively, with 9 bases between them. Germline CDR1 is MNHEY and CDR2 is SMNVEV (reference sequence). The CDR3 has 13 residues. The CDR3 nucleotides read TGTGCCAGCAGTTTGGGACATAACTACGAGCAGTACTTC. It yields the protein CASSLGHNYEQYF.

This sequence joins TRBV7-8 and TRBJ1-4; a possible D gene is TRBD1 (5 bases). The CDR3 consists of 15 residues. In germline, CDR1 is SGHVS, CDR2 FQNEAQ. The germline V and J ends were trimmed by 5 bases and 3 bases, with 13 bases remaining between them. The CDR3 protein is CASSQTPGPNEKLFF. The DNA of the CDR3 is TGTGCCAGCAGCCAAACCCCAGGGCCTAATGAAAAACTGTTTTTT.

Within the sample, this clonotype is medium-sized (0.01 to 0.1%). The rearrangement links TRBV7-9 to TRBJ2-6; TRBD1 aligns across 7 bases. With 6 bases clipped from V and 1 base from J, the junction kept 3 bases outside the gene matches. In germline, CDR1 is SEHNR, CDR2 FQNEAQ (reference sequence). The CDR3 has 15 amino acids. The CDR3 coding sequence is TGTGCCAGCAGGTTGACAGGGTCTGGGGCCAACGTCCTGACTTTC. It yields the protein CASRLTGSGANVLTF.

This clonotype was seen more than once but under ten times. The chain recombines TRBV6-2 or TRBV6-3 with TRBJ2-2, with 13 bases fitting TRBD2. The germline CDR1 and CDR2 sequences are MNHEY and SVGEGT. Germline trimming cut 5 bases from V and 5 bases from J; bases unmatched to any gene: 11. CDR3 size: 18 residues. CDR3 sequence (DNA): TGTGCCAGCAGTGTGACTAGCGGGAGGCGCCCGGGAACCGGGGAGCTGTTTTTT. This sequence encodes CASSVTSGRRPGTGELFF.

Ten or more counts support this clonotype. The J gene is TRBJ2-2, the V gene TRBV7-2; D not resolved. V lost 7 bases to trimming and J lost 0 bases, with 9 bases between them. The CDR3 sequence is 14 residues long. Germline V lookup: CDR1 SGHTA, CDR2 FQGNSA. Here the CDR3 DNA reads TGTGCCAGCACAGAGATTGCGAACACCGGGGAGCTGTTTTTT. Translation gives CASTEIANTGELFF.

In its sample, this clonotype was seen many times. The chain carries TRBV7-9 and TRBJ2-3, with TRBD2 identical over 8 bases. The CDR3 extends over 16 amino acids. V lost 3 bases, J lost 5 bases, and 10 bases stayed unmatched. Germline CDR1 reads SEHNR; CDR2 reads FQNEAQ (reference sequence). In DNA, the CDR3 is TGTGCCAGCAGCTTCGTTCTGTCTAGCGGGCAAGATACGCAGTATTTT. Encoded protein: CASSFVLSSGQDTQYF.

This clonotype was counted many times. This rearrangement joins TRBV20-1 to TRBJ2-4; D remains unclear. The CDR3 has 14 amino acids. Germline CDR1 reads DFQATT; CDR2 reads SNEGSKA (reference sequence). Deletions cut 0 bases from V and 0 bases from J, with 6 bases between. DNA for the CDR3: TGCAGTGCTAGAGAAAACTTAGCCAAAAACATTCAGTACTTC. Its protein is CSARENLAKNIQYF.

CDR3 coding DNA: TGCAGCGTTTTCGGAAGCGCGGAGACCCAGTACTTC. Its translation: CSVFGSAETQYF. The chain joins TRBV29-1 to TRBJ2-5, with no clear D. V dropped 5 bases and J dropped 5 bases, with 12 bases sitting between them. Germline-derived CDR1 and CDR2 are SQVTM and ANQGSEA. This CDR3 is 12 amino acids long.

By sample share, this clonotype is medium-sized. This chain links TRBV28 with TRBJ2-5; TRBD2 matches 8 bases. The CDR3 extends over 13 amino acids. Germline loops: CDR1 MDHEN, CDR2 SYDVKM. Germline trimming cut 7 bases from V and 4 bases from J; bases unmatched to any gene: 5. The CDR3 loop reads CASKREMGETQYF. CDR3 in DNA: TGTGCCAGCAAGCGGGAGATGGGAGAGACCCAGTACTTC.

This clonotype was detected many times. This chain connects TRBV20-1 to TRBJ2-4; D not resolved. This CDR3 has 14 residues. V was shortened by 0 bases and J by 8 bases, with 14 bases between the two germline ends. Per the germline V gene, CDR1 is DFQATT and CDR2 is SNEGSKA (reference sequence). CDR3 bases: TGCAGTGCTAGAGATCAGCCCCGTCCAGACATTCAGTACTTC. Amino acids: CSARDQPRPDIQYF.

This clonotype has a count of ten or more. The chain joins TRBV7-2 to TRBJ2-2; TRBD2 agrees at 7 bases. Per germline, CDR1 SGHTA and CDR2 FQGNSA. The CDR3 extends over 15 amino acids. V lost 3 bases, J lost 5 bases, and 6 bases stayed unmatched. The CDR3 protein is CASSFSSGGTGELFF. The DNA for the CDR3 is TGTGCCAGCAGCTTCTCTAGCGGAGGTACCGGGGAGCTGTTTTTT.

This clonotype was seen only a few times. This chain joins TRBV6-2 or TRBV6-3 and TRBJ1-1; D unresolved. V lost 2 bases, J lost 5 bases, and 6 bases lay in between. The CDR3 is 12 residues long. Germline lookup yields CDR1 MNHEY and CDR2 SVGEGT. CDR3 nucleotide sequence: TGTGCCAGCAGTTACGGGGTTACTGAAGCTTTCTTT. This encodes CASSYGVTEAFF.

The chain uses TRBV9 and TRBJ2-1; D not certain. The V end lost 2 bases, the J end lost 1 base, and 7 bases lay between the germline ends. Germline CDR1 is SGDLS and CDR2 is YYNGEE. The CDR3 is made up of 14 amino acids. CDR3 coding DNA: TGTGCCAGCAGCGTTTCTCCGTCCTACAATGAGCAGTTCTTC. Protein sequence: CASSVSPSYNEQFF.

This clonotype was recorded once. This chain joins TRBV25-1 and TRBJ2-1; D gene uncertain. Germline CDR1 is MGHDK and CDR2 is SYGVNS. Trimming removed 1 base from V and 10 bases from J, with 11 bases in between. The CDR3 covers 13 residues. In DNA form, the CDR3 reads TGTGCCAGCAGTGAATTCCTCGTAGGCGAGCAGTTCTTC. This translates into CASSEFLVGEQFF.

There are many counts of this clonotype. CDR3 DNA: TGTGCCAGCAGTCTCATTGAGGGCGGGCAGCCCCAGCATTTT. Translation: CASSLIEGGQPQHF. The V gene is TRBV2, the J gene TRBJ1-5; unclear D gene. Trimming took 5 bases from V and 7 from J, leaving 15 bases between them. Germline V CDR1 and CDR2: SNHLY, FYNNEI. The CDR3 loop spans 14 amino acids.

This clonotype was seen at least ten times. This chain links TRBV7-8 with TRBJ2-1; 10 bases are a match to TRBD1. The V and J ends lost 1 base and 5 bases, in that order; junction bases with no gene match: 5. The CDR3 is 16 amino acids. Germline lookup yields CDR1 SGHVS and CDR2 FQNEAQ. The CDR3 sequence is CASSLVGGQGNNEQFF. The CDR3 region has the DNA TGTGCCAGCAGCTTAGTAGGGGGACAGGGGAACAATGAGCAGTTCTTC.

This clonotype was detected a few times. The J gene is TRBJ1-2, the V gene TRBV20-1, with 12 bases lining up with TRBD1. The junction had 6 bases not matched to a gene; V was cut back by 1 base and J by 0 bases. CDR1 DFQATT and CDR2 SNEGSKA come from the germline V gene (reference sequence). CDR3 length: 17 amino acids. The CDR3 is CSARGGDRGLTNYGYTF. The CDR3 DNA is TGCAGTGCTAGAGGAGGGGACAGGGGGCTTACTAACTATGGCTACACCTTC.

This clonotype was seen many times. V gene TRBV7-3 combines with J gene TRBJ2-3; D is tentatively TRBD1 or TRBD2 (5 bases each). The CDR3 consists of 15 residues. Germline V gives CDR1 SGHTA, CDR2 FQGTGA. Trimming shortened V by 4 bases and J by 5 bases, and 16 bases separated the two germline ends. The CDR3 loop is CASSWSSTRGDTQYF. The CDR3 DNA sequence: TGTGCCAGCAGCTGGTCATCTACTAGGGGAGATACGCAGTATTTT.

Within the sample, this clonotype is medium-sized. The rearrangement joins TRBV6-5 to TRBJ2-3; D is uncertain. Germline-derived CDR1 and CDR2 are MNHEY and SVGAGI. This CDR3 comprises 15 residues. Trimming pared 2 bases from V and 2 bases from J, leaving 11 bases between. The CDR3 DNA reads TGTGCCAGCAGTTACGACGGAGCCCCCACAGATACGCAGTATTTT. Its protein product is CASSYDGAPTDTQYF.

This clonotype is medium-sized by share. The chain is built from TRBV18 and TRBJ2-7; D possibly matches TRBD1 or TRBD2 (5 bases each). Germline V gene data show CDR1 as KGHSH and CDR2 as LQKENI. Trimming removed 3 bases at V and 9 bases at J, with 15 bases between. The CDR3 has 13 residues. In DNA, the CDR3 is TGTGCCAGCTCACCGTTTGACGGGACGGGGCAGTACTTC. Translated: CASSPFDGTGQYF.